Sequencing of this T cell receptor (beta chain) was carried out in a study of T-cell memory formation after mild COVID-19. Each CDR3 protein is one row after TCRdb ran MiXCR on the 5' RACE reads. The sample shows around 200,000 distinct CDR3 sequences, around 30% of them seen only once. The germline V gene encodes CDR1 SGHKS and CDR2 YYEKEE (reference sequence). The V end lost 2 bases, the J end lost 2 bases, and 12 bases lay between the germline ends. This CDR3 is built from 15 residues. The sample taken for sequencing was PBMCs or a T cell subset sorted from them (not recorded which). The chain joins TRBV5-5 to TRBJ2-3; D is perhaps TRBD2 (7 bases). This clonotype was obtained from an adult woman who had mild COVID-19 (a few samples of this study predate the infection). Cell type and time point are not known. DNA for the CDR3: TGTGCCAGCAGCTTAGGACAGCGGGACACAGATACGCAGTATTTT. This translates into CASSLGQRDTDTQYF.